Sequencing of this T cell receptor beta chain was carried out in a study of CD8 T cells in ankylosing spondylitis. Regarding the study as a whole: The clones that were linked to disease were reported to be significantly enriched in matched synovial fluid samples from ankylosing spondylitis patients. A TCR beta motif of roughly 8 highly homologous variants appeared characteristic of ankylosing spondylitis blood. Disease-linked clones bore a CD8+ phenotype and were relatively rare in peripheral blood. Earlier studies detected some motif variants in reactive arthritis synovial fluid and blood.

Remarks on this clonotype: Antigen unknown.

The V and J ends lost 0 bases and 12 bases respectively, with 22 bases between them. The CDR3 is 16 residues long. Germline CDR1 is SGDLS and CDR2 is YYNGEE. TCRdb ran MiXCR on the 5' RACE reads and lists one entry per CDR3 protein. The sample records about 540,000 distinct CDR3 sequences, roughly 12% being singletons. Material for sequencing was blood, either unsorted or a sorted T cell fraction (not recorded which). This receptor was taken from a male donor with ankylosing spondylitis. V gene TRBV9 combines with J gene TRBJ2-1; the D call may be TRBD1 or TRBD2 (5 bases each). The CDR3 sequence: CASSVGWGRAEALQFF. The DNA of the CDR3 is TGTGCCAGCAGCGTAGGATGGGGCAGGGCGGAGGCGTTGCAGTTCTTC.